These 23 T cell receptor beta chains came from one sample sequenced in a study of blood T cell repertoires in COVID-19. The table came from immunoSEQ multiplex PCR; TCRdb's copy has only in-frame clones and leaves some out. Here the sample spans around 210,000 clones, 65% to 90% being singletons. Sequencing was done on a sample of peripheral blood. Every receptor here comes from a man aged 45 to 65 with COVID-19, enrolled during active disease.

A few counts support this clone. The rearrangement links TRBV10-3 to TRBJ2-7; the match to TRBD2 covers 8 bases. Germline V gene data show CDR1 as ENHRY and CDR2 as SYGVKD. The CDR3 consists of 15 residues. V lost 2 bases to trimming and J lost 0 bases; unmatched junction nucleotides: 3. The CDR3 DNA reads as TGTGCCATCAGTGAGCGGGGGGGAAGCTCCTACGAGCAGTACTTC. Translation: CAISERGGSSYEQYF.

The gene calls are TRBV3-1 (or the pseudogene TRBV3-2) and TRBJ2-7; 8 positions match TRBD2. This CDR3 is 14 amino acids long. V was pared by 4 bases and J by 0 bases, with 2 bases of the junction left unmatched. CDR1 is LGHDT, CDR2 YNNKEL, per germline (reference sequence). The CDR3 region is CASSLSGNSYEQYF. The CDR3 DNA sequence: TGTGCCAGCAGCCTTAGCGGGAACTCCTACGAGCAGTACTTC.

This clone was counted once. The chain couples TRBV15 to TRBJ2-7; D remains unclear. The CDR3 has 14 amino acids. Between the trimmed V and J ends, which lost 3 bases and 0 bases, there was a span of 9 bases. Germline-derived CDR1 and CDR2 are LNHNV and YYDKDF (reference sequence). CDR3 DNA: TGTGCCACCAGCAGCCTACTTAGCTCCTACGAGCAGTACTTC. Protein: CATSSLLSSYEQYF. Based on the CDR3 plus reference TRBV15 and TRBJ2-7, the full variable domain is DAMVIQNPRYQVTQFGKPVTLSCSQTLNHNVMYWYQQKSSQAPKLLFHYYDKDFNNEADTPDNFQSRRPNTSFCFLDIRSPGLGDTAMYLCATSSLLSSYEQYFGPGTRLTVT.

This chain connects TRBV27 to TRBJ2-1, with 11 bases matching TRBD1. This CDR3 is 16 amino acids long. The ends lost 4 bases at V and 6 bases at J; junction bases unmatched: 8. The germline V gene encodes CDR1 MNHEY and CDR2 SMNVEV (reference sequence). The CDR3 region is CASSSRGGTGGNEQFF. CDR3 sequence (DNA): TGTGCCAGCAGTTCCCGAGGCGGGACAGGGGGCAATGAGCAGTTCTTC.

The chain uses TRBV9 and TRBJ2-1; 8 nucleotides line up with TRBD2. The CDR3 extends over 16 amino acids. Germline values: CDR1 SGDLS, CDR2 YYNGEE. The trim removed 3 bases at V and 4 bases at J, leaving 9 bases unmatched. The CDR3 DNA follows: TGTGCCAGCAGCGAGGGAGTAGCGGGGAGATACAATGAGCAGTTCTTC. It is translated as CASSEGVAGRYNEQFF.

This clone is a singleton in its sample. The rearrangement links TRBV10-3 to TRBJ2-7, with TRBD1 identical over 9 bases. This CDR3 region has 15 residues. With 4 bases clipped from V and 3 bases from J, the junction kept 7 bases outside the gene matches. Germline loops: CDR1 ENHRY, CDR2 SYGVKD. For the CDR3, the DNA is TGTGCCATCAGTGGGGGACAGGGTCTTTACTACGAGCAGTACTTC. Translation gives CAISGGQGLYYEQYF.

This clone was seen only once. V usage is TRBV19 and J usage is TRBJ1-2, with TRBD1 matching over 10 bases. The CDR3 sequence is 15 residues long. Germline CDR1 reads LNHDA; CDR2 reads SQIVND (reference sequence). Losses at the gene ends were 4 bases for V and 7 bases for J; bases not matched to a gene: 9. Here the CDR3 DNA reads TGTGCCAGTAGTACCCCGACAGGGGGCCTAGGTGGCTACACCTTC. The encoded protein is CASSTPTGGLGGYTF.

This clone was picked up one time. The chain recombines TRBV5-4 with TRBJ2-5; 12 positions match TRBD2. CDR3 length: 17 amino acids. The V gene end was trimmed by 3 bases and the J gene end by 5 bases; junction bases not matched to a gene: 11. CDR1 and CDR2 from the germline V gene are SGHNT and YYREEE (reference sequence). CDR3 protein: CASSSILAGGPKETQYF. In DNA, the CDR3 is TGTGCCAGCAGCTCGATTCTAGCGGGGGGGCCCAAGGAGACCCAGTACTTC.

The chain joins TRBV27 to TRBJ1-6, with D tentatively TRBD1 (6 bases). V shed 10 bases and J shed 10 bases, with 14 bases lying between them. There are 12 residues in the CDR3. The V gene's germline CDR1 is MNHEY and CDR2 SMNVEV (reference sequence). CDR3 sequence reads: CATGAEGSPLHF. The DNA for the CDR3 is TGTGCCACAGGGGCCGAGGGGTCACCCCTCCACTTT.

The rearrangement uses TRBV15 and TRBJ2-5; the D gene is possibly TRBD1 (6 bases). V lost 3 bases and J 3 bases, leaving 14 bases between the germline ends. In germline, CDR1 is LNHNV, CDR2 YYDKDF (reference sequence). CDR3 size: 15 residues. DNA for the CDR3: TGTGCCACCAGCAGCGAGACAGGATTAGAAGAGACCCAGTACTTC. Protein product: CATSSETGLEETQYF.

The V and J genes are TRBV7-2 and TRBJ2-4, with D unresolved. Trimming took off 5 bases at V and 3 bases at J, with 14 bases between the two ends. This CDR3 has 15 amino acids. CDR1 and CDR2 (germline): SGHTA, FQGNSA. Here the CDR3 reads CASSLVELGKNIQYF. The CDR3 coding sequence is TGTGCCAGCAGCCTAGTGGAGCTCGGCAAAAACATTCAGTACTTC.

This clone was detected once. V usage is TRBV2 and J usage is TRBJ2-5, with 9 bases lining up with TRBD2. Trimming at V came to 0 bases and at J to 6 bases, leaving 8 bases not matched to a gene. The germline CDR1 and CDR2 sequences are SNHLY and FYNNEI. The CDR3 contains 16 residues. This chain's CDR3 is CASSEALRRGGQTQYF. Written as DNA, the CDR3 is TGTGCCAGCAGTGAAGCGCTTCGGCGGGGGGGGCAGACCCAGTACTTC.

This clone was recorded only once. V gene TRBV5-1 combines with J gene TRBJ1-4, with unresolved D. CDR3 size: 17 residues. The germline gives CDR1 SGHRS, CDR2 YFSETQ. Trimming pared 0 bases from V and 0 bases from J, leaving 12 bases between. CDR3 amino acids: CASSLGPGGATNEKLFF. CDR3 sequence (DNA): TGCGCCAGCAGCTTGGGCCCCGGTGGTGCAACTAATGAAAAACTGTTTTTT.

This clone showed up just once. The CDR3: CASSPNGGETQYF. In DNA, the CDR3 is TGTGCCAGCTCACCAAACGGAGGAGAGACCCAGTACTTC. J is TRBJ2-5 and V is TRBV18; tentative D call: TRBD2 (5 bases). V was trimmed by 2 bases and J by 4 bases, leaving 8 bases between them. CDR3 length: 13 residues. Germline assignment: CDR1 KGHSH and CDR2 LQKENI.

The chain combines TRBV5-1 with TRBJ2-1; weak D call: TRBD2 (5 bases). V dropped 2 bases and J dropped 12 bases, with 27 bases sitting between them. This CDR3 has 17 residues. CDR1 SGHRS and CDR2 YFSETQ come from the germline V gene. CDR3 in amino acids: CASSFLGARNNDRGQFF. In DNA, the CDR3 is TGCGCCAGCAGCTTCCTTGGAGCGAGGAACAATGATCGGGGGCAGTTCTTC. Full variable domain (outside the CDR3, taken from reference TRBV5-1 and TRBJ2-1): KAGVTQTPRYLIKTRGQQVTLSCSPISGHRSVSWYQQTPGQGLQFLFEYFSETQRNKGNFPGRFSGRQFSNSRSEMNVSTLELGDSALYLCASSFLGARNNDRGQFFGPGTRLTVL.

The chain links TRBV5-1 to TRBJ2-1, with TRBD2 identical over 8 bases. Germline CDR1 reads SGHRS; CDR2 reads YFSETQ. The length of the CDR3 is 17 residues. The J segment lost 4 bases and the V segment lost 2 bases, leaving 11 bases of the junction unmatched. The CDR3 DNA sequence: TGCGCCAGCAGCTTATCTACCCGGGGGGGTCTTTACAATGAGCAGTTCTTC. This encodes CASSLSTRGGLYNEQFF.

The chain couples TRBV5-1 to TRBJ2-2; 8 nucleotides match TRBD2. V shed 5 bases and J 5 bases; nucleotides not matched to a gene: 8. Germline assignment: CDR1 SGHRS and CDR2 YFSETQ. CDR3 size: 15 residues. The CDR3 nucleotides are TGCGCCAGCAGTTCTGGCGGGGGGCCAACCGGGGAGCTGTTTTTT. This encodes CASSSGGGPTGELFF. The full variable domain, its missing parts supplied by reference TRBV5-1 and TRBJ2-2, is KAGVTQTPRYLIKTRGQQVTLSCSPISGHRSVSWYQQTPGQGLQFLFEYFSETQRNKGNFPGRFSGRQFSNSRSEMNVSTLELGDSALYLCASSSGGGPTGELFFGEGSRLTVL.

The chain joins TRBV6-2 or TRBV6-3 to TRBJ1-3; D unresolved. V was trimmed by 2 bases and J by 0 bases, leaving 11 bases between them. Germline-derived CDR1 and CDR2 are MNHEY and SVGEGT. The CDR3 extends over 16 amino acids. The CDR3 nucleotides are TGTGCCAGCAGTTACGGAGGACGGCTCTCTGGAAACACCATATATTTT. Translated, it gives CASSYGGRLSGNTIYF.

V and J are TRBV7-9 and TRBJ2-7, with 8 bases matching TRBD2. Germline-derived CDR1 and CDR2 are SEHNR and FQNEAQ (reference sequence). The CDR3 runs 15 residues. V was clipped by 5 bases and J by 0 bases; unmatched bases: 6. The CDR3 is CASSLGGTSSYEQYF. The CDR3 DNA reads as TGTGCCAGCAGCCTCGGTGGGACTAGCTCCTACGAGCAGTACTTC.

This chain joins TRBV6-5 and TRBJ1-4, with 8 bases fitting TRBD1. V dropped 6 bases and J dropped 5; count of bases not matched to a gene: 2. Germline V gene data show CDR1 as MNHEY and CDR2 as SVGAGI. This CDR3 contains 13 residues. Written as DNA, the CDR3 is TGTGCCAGCAGGGGGACAGGAAATGAAAAACTGTTTTTT. It specifies CASRGTGNEKLFF.

This chain joins TRBV7-8 and TRBJ2-7, with 7 bases aligning to TRBD2. The germline gives CDR1 SGHVS, CDR2 FQNEAQ. The CDR3 consists of 15 residues. V shed 5 bases, J shed 4 bases, and the junction held 11 bases outside the gene matches. This CDR3 is CASSQSGGTRYEQYF. The CDR3 DNA follows: TGTGCCAGCAGCCAATCCGGGGGGACTCGTTACGAGCAGTACTTC.

The rearrangement joins TRBV19 to TRBJ1-1, with 7 positions matching TRBD1. Germline CDR1 is LNHDA and CDR2 is SQIVND (reference sequence). CDR3 length: 16 residues. Unmatched junction bases numbered 10, after V lost 6 bases and J lost 0 bases. The CDR3 loop is CASRASQGTVNTEAFF. The CDR3 DNA is TGTGCCAGTAGAGCGTCACAGGGGACGGTGAACACTGAAGCTTTCTTT.

The chain uses TRBV21-1 and TRBJ1-4; the DNA was not used to check the table's D call, TRBD1. TRBV21-1 is an annotated pseudogene. The CDR3 runs to 15 residues. In DNA form, the CDR3 reads TGTGCCAGCAGCTGTACCGGGACAGCTAATGAAAAACTGTTTTTT. It encodes CASSCTGTANEKLFF.